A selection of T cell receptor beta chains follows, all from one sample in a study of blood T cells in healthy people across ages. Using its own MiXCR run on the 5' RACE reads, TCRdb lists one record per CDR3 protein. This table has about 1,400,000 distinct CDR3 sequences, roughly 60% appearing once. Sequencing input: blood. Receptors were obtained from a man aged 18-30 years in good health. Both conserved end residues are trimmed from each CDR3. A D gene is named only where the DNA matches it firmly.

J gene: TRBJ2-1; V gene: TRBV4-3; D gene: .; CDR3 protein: VSSQGDGDNEQF
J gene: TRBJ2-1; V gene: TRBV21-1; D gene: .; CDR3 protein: ASSKCRRAGGTDNEQF
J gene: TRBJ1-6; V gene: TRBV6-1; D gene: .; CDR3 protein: ATQPTVGYNSPLH
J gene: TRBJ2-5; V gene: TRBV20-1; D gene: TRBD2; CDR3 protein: SATGTSLQSSQY
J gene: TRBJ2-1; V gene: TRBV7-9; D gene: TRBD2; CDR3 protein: ASSQTSGSINNEQF
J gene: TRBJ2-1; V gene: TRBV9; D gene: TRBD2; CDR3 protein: ASSRLAGVFEQF
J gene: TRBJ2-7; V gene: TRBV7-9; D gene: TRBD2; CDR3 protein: ASCLWPGGTREQY
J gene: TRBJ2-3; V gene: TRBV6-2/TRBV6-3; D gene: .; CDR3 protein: ASGPADSVNPDTQY
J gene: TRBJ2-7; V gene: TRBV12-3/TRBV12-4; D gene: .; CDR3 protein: ASSPWGAQGYEQY
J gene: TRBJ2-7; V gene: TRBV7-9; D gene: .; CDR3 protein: ASSRDGNYEQY
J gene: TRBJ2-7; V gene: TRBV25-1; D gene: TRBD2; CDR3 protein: ASSELTSGESRY
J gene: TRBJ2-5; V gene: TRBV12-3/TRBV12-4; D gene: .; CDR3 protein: ASSFGPGPQY
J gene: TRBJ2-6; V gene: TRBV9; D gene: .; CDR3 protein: ASSVADSSLSGANVLT
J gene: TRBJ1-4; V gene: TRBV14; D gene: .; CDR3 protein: ASSPVTTTNEKLF
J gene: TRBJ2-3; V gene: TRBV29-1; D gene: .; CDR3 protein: SVDRDKDTQY
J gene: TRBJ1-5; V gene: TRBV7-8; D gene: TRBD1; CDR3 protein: ASSLVAGGRYQPQH
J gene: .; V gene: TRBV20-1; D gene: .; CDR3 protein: SAIGLADEQY
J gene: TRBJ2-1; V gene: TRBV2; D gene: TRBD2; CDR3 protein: ASQTSGASDEQF
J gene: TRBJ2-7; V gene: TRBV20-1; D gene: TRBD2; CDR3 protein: SAAPLAGVYEQY
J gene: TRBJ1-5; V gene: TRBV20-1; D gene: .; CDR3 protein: SAIEGRYQPQH
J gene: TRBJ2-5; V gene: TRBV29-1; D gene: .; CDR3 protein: SVAGLEETQY
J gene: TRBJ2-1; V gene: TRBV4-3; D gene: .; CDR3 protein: ASSQDLVSSYNEQF
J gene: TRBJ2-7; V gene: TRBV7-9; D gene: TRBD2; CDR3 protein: ASSYSSGVQYEQY